This T cell receptor (beta chain) was identified during a study of T cells in Graves' hyperthyroidism and ophthalmopathy. Study-wide background: At initial diagnosis, before any treatment had begun, peripheral blood was obtained. Study-level findings and limits: Blood held most thyroid clonotypes expanded above 0.001 frequency.

In regard to this clonotype: Its antigen is undetermined. Sequence at one end of the junction differs from germline and may be a read error.

Fresh peripheral blood, 10 ml, was the source of the PBMCs. The CDR3 spans 14 residues. The germline V gene encodes CDR1 MNHEY and CDR2 SVGAGI. It was RNA transcripts that yielded the amplified TCR beta CDR3 regions. First-round RT-PCR of the TCR CDR3 relied on the HTBI primer set. Via MiXCR, TCRdb re-called the multiplex PCR reads, giving one row per CDR3 protein. The table has roughly 420,000 distinct CDR3 sequences, roughly an eighth seen once. The sequence came from a woman younger than 30 with Graves' hyperthyroidism. V gene TRBV6-5 combines with J gene TRBJ2-6, with 7 bases identical to TRBD2. The sample comprised blood. CDR3 nucleotide sequence: TGTGCCAGCAGTTATTACACGGGGGGCAACGTCCTGACTTTC. Its translation: CASSYYTGGNVLTF.